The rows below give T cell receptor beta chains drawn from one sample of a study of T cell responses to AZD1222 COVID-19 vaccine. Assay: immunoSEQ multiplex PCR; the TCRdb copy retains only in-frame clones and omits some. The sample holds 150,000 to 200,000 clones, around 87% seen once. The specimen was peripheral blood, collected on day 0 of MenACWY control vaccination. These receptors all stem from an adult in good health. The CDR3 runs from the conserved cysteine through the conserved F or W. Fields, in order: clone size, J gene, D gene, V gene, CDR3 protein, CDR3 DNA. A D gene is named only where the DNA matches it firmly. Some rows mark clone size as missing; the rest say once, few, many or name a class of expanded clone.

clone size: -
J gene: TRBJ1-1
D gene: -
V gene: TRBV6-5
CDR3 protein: CASRFNTEAFF
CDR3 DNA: TGTGCCAGCAGATTTAACACTGAAGCTTTCTTT

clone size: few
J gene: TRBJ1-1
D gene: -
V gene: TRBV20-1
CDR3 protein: CSARGGATAFF
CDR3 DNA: TGCAGTGCTAGGGGGGGGGCAACGGCTTTCTTT

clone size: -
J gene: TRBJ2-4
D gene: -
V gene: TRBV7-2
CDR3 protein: CATRELAKNIQYF
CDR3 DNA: TGTGCCACGCGCGAACTAGCCAAAAACATTCAGTACTTC

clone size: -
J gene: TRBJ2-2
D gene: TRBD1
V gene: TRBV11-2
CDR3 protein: CASGGTGGSNTGELFF
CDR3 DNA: TGTGCCAGCGGTGGGACAGGGGGGTCGAACACCGGGGAGCTGTTTTTT

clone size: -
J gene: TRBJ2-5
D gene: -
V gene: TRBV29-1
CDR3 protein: CSVSDRGGETQYF
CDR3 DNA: TGCAGCGTTTCTGACAGGGGAGGGGAGACCCAGTACTTC

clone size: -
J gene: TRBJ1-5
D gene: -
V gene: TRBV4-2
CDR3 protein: CASSQDQGANQPQHF
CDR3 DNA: TGTGCCAGCAGCCAAGATCAGGGTGCCAATCAGCCCCAGCATTTT

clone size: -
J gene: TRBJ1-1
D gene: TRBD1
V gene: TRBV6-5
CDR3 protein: CASRDRGREAFF
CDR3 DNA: TGTGCCAGCAGGGACAGGGGTAGGGAAGCTTTCTTT

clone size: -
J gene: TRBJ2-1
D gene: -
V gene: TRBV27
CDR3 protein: CASSLGNEQFF
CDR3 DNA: TGTGCCAGCAGTTTAGGAAATGAGCAGTTCTTC

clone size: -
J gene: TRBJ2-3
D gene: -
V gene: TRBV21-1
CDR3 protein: CAPGGVVGTDTQYF
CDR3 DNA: TGTGCCCCGGGGGGAGTCGTCGGCACAGATACGCAGTATTTT

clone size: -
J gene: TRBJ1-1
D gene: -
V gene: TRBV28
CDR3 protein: CASSFTENTEAFF
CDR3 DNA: TGTGCCAGCAGTTTCACTGAGAACACTGAAGCTTTCTTT

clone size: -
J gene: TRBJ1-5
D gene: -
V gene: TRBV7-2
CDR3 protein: CASSLDGQPQHF
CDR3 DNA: TGTGCCAGCAGCTTAGACGGTCAGCCCCAGCATTTT

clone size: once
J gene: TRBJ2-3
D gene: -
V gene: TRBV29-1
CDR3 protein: CSVEERLDTQYF
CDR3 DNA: TGCAGCGTTGAAGAGAGGCTAGATACGCAGTATTTT

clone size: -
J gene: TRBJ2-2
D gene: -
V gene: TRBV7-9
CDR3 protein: CASSLDGRGTGELFF
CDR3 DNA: TGTGCCAGCAGCTTAGACGGTCGAGGCACCGGGGAGCTGTTTTTT

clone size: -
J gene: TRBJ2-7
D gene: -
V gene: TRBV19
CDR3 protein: CASSIGGSEQYF
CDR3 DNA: TGTGCCAGTAGTATAGGCGGGTCCGAGCAGTACTTC

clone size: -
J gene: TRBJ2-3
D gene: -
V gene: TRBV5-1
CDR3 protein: CASSLGAAPTDTQYF
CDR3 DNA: TGCGCCAGCAGCTTGGGGGCCGCCCCGACAGATACGCAGTATTTT

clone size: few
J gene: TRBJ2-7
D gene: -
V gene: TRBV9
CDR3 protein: CASSLGAGITYEQYF
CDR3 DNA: TGTGCCAGCAGCTTAGGTGCGGGGATTACCTACGAGCAGTACTTC

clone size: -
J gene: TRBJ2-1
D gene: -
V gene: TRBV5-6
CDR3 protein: CASSTGQSSYNEQFF
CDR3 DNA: TGTGCCAGCAGCACCGGACAGAGCTCCTACAATGAGCAGTTCTTC

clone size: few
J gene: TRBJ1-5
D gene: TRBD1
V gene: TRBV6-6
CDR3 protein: CASSPDGSGQGYSNQPQHF
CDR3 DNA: TGTGCCAGCAGTCCAGATGGTTCTGGACAGGGATATAGCAATCAGCCCCAGCATTTT

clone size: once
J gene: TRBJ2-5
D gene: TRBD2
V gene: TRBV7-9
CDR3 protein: CASARLAQETQYF
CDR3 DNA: TGTGCCAGCGCTCGACTAGCCCAAGAGACCCAGTACTTC

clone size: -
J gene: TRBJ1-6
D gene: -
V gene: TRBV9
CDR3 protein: CASSVSGSPLYNSPLHF
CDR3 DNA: TGTGCCAGCAGCGTCTCAGGAAGCCCACTTTATAATTCACCCCTCCACTTT

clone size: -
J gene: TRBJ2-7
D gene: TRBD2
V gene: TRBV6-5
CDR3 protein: CAGSSGVAGVYEQYF
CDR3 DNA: TGTGCCGGATCTTCCGGGGTAGCGGGAGTGTACGAGCAGTACTTC

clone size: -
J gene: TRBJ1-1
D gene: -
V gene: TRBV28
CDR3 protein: CASSPPTAMNTEAFF
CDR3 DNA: TGTGCCAGCAGTCCACCGACGGCGATGAACACTGAAGCTTTCTTT

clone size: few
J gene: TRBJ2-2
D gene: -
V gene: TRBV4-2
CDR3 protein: CASSQVGPGELFF
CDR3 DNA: TGTGCCAGCAGCCAAGTAGGGCCAGGGGAGCTGTTTTTT

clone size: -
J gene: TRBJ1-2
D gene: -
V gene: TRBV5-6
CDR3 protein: CASSLRGYGYTF
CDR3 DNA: TGTGCCAGCAGCTTAAGGGGGTATGGCTACACCTTC

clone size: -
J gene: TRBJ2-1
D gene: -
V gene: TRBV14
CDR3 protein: CASSQDLGLANNEQFF
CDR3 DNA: TGTGCCAGCAGCCAAGACCTTGGCCTTGCTAACAATGAGCAGTTCTTC

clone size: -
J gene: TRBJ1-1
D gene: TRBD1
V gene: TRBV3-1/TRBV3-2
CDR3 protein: CASSQDTGGQPTEAFF
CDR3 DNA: TGTGCCAGCAGCCAAGATACAGGGGGGCAGCCCACTGAAGCTTTCTTT

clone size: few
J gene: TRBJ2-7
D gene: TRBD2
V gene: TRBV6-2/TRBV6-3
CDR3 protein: CASSYSTSGGHEQYF
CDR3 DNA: TGTGCCAGCAGTTACTCGACTAGCGGGGGGCACGAGCAGTACTTC

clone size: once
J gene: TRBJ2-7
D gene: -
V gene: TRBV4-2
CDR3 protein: CASSQRSAYEQYF
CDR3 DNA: TGTGCCAGCAGCCAACGTAGCGCCTACGAGCAGTACTTC

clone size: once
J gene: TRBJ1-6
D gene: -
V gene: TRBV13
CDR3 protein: CASSLAIKGNSPLHF
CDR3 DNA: TGTGCCAGCAGCTTAGCAATCAAGGGGAATTCACCCCTCCACTTT

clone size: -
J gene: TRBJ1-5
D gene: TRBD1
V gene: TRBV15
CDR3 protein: CATSRDLGTGMYGPQHF
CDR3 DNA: TGTGCCACCAGCAGAGATCTAGGGACAGGGATGTATGGGCCCCAGCATTTT

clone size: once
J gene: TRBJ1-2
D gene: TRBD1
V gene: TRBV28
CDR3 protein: CASGDRGDGYTF
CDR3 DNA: TGTGCCAGCGGGGACAGAGGGGATGGCTACACCTTC

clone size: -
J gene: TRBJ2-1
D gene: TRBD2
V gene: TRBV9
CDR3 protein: CASSVTSEHNEQFF
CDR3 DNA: TGTGCCAGCAGCGTGACTAGCGAGCACAATGAGCAGTTCTTC

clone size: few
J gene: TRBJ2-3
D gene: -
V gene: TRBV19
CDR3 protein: CASSIRVGRTDTQYF
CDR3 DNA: TGTGCCAGTAGTATCCGGGTGGGCCGCACAGATACGCAGTATTTT

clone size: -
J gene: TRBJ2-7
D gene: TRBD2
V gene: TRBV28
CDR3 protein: CASSSKLAGGVYEQYF
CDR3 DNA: TGTGCCAGCAGTTCCAAACTGGCGGGGGGGGTCTACGAGCAGTACTTC

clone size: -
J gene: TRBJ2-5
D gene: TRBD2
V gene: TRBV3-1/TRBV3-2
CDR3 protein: CASSQRTSQETQYF
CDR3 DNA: TGTGCCAGCAGCCAAAGGACTAGCCAAGAGACCCAGTACTTC

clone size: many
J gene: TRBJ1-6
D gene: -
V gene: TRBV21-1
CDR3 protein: CASSKAGTGGSKSPLHF
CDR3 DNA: TGTGCCAGCAGCAAAGCCGGGACAGGCGGATCTAAATCACCCCTCCACTTT

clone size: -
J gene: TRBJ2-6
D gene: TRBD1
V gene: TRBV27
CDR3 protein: CASNGRGPGANVLTF
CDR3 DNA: TGTGCCAGCAACGGCAGGGGGCCCGGGGCCAACGTCCTGACTTTC

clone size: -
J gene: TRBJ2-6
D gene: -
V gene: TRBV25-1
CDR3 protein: CASSVTGGTGANVLTF
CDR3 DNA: TGTGCCAGCAGTGTCACAGGCGGGACTGGGGCCAACGTCCTGACTTTC

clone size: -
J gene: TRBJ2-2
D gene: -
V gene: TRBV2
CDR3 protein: CASTRSGELFF
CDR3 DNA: TGTGCCAGCACCCGGAGTGGGGAGCTGTTTTTT

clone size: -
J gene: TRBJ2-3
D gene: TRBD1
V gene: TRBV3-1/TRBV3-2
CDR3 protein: CASSGTGYGDSTDTQYF
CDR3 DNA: TGTGCCAGCTCAGGGACAGGGTATGGAGATAGCACAGATACGCAGTATTTT